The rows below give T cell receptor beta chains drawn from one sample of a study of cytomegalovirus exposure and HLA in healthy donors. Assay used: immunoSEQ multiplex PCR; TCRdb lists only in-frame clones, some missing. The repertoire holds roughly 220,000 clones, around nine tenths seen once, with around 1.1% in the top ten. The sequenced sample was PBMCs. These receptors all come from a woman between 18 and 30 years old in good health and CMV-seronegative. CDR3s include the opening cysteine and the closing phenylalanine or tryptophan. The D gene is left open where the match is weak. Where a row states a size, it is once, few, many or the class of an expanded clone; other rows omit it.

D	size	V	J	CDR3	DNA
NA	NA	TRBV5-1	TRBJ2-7	CASGGAASYEQYF	TGCGCCAGCGGGGGGGCAGCCTCCTACGAGCAGTACTTC
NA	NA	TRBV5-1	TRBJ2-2	CASSLTTNTGELFF	TGCGCCAGCAGCTTGACTACTAACACCGGGGAGCTGTTTTTT
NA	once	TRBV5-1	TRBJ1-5	CASSLYGPRSNQPQHF	TGCGCCAGCAGCTTATACGGCCCCAGGAGCAATCAGCCCCAGCATTTT
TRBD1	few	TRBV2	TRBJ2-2	CASIDRGRTGELFF	TGTGCCAGCATAGACAGGGGGCGAACCGGGGAGCTGTTTTTT
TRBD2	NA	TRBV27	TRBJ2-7	CASRRREGWYEQYF	TGTGCCAGTCGGAGGCGGGAGGGCTGGTACGAGCAGTACTTC
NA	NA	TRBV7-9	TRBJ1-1	CASSSPGEGNTEAFF	TGTGCCAGCAGCTCCCCCGGCGAGGGAAACACTGAAGCTTTCTTT
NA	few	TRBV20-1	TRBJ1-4	CSVGNEKLFF	TGCAGTGTCGGGAATGAAAAACTGTTTTTT
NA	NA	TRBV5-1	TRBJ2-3	CASSTRRGHTQYF	TGCGCCAGCAGCACCCGGAGGGGTCATACGCAGTATTTT
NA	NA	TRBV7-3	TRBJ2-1	CASSLGREVYNEQFF	TGTGCCAGCAGCTTAGGTAGGGAGGTCTACAATGAGCAGTTCTTC
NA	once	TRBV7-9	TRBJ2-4	CASSLIIGGQIKNIQYF	TGTGCCAGCAGCTTAATTATCGGCGGACAGATAAAAAACATTCAGTACTTC